This entry lists 23 T cell receptor beta chains sequenced from one sample in a study of cytomegalovirus exposure and HLA in healthy donors. Vbeta (60) and Jbeta (13) primers were used in the PCR. TCRdb's copy holds only in-frame clones and misses some; the assay was immunoSEQ multiplex PCR. The sample includes over 85,000 clones, less than 85% of them seen just once. The sample was PBMCs. The origin of the receptors is a man aged 25-40 years in good health and CMV-seropositive.

The chain carries TRBV9 and TRBJ2-7; 9 bases line up with TRBD2. Germline trimming cut 0 bases from V and 2 bases from J; bases unmatched to any gene: 3. CDR3 length equals 15 residues. Germline V gives CDR1 SGDLS, CDR2 YYNGEE. CDR3 nucleotides: TGTGCCAGCAGCGTAGCTCCTAGCGGGGCCTACGAGCAGTACTTC. Translated, it gives CASSVAPSGAYEQYF.

This chain connects TRBV7-8 to TRBJ1-3, with D perhaps matching TRBD1 (6 bases). The CDR3 runs 16 residues. V gave up 5 bases and J gave up 4 bases, with 18 bases separating them. Germline V gives CDR1 SGHVS, CDR2 FQNEAQ. The CDR3: CASSLLRRGFGNTIYF. DNA of the CDR3: TGTGCCAGCAGCCTGCTGCGCAGGGGATTCGGAAACACCATATATTTT. Full variable domain (missing parts from reference TRBV7-8 and TRBJ1-3): GAGVSQSPRYKVAKRGQDVALRCDPISGHVSLFWYQQALGQGPEFLTYFQNEAQLDKSGLPSDRFFAERPEGSVSTLKIQRTQQEDSAVYLCASSLLRRGFGNTIYFGEGSWLTVV.

The V and J genes are TRBV5-6 and TRBJ1-2; 7 bases match TRBD1. V shed 2 bases and J 5 bases; nucleotides not matched to a gene: 0. CDR1 is SGHDT, CDR2 YYEEEE, per germline. The CDR3 totals 12 residues. CDR3 protein: CASSLQGYGYTF. The CDR3 region has the DNA TGTGCCAGCAGCTTACAGGGGTATGGCTACACCTTC.

The chain is built from TRBV9 and TRBJ1-6; a possible D gene is TRBD1 (6 bases). The V and J ends lost 0 bases and 10 bases respectively, with 17 bases between them. Germline lookup yields CDR1 SGDLS and CDR2 YYNGEE. This CDR3 contains 16 residues. CDR3 DNA: TGTGCCAGCAGCGTAGATGGCAGGGGCTCGGTATCACCCCTCCACTTT. This codes for CASSVDGRGSVSPLHF.

The count of this clone is one. The chain uses TRBV7-9 and TRBJ2-7; 8 bases match TRBD1. Germline CDR1 is SEHNR and CDR2 is FQNEAQ (reference sequence). This CDR3 contains 14 residues. Trimming removed 5 bases from V and 2 bases from J; junction bases left unmatched: 5. For the CDR3, the DNA is TGTGCCAGCAGCGGGGGACAGGCTCCCTACGAGCAGTACTTC. Protein: CASSGGQAPYEQYF.

The chain uses TRBV28 and TRBJ1-5, with D perhaps TRBD1 (6 bases). The length of the CDR3 is 12 residues. The V and J ends lost 6 bases and 6 bases respectively, with 9 bases between them. The germline CDR1 and CDR2 sequences are MDHEN and SYDVKM. CDR3 sequence reads: CASSPDSQPQHF. The CDR3 DNA reads TGTGCCAGCAGCCCGGACAGTCAGCCCCAGCATTTT.

This chain joins TRBV4-1 and TRBJ2-5, with D possibly matching TRBD1 (5 bases). Germline V CDR1 and CDR2: MGHRA, YSYEKL. This CDR3 has 19 amino acids. Trimming shortened V by 0 bases and J by 0 bases, and 20 bases separated the two germline ends. The CDR3 region has the DNA TGCGCCAGCAGCCAAGAGGGGCTGGGAAAGGAAGGGTACCAAGAGACCCAGTACTTC. Translating gives CASSQEGLGKEGYQETQYF.

The J gene is TRBJ1-4, the V gene TRBV28, with D hard to call. Germline V gene lookup returns CDR1 MDHEN and CDR2 SYDVKM. This CDR3 is built from 14 residues. Trimming took off 10 bases at V and 3 bases at J, with 15 bases between the two ends. The CDR3 DNA reads TGTGCCACCGCGGTGTATCCGGCTAATGAAAAACTGTTTTTT. Encoded protein: CATAVYPANEKLFF. The whole variable domain, filled in from reference TRBV28 and TRBJ1-4, reads DVKVTQSSRYLVKRTGEKVFLECVQDMDHENMFWYRQDPGLGLRLIYFSYDVKMKEKGDIPEGYSVSREKKERFSLILESASTNQTSMYLCATAVYPANEKLFFGSGTQLSVL.

The rearrangement uses TRBV5-1 and TRBJ2-7, with TRBD1 identical over 7 bases. This CDR3 is 15 amino acids long. Germline assignment: CDR1 SGHRS and CDR2 YFSETQ. J was trimmed by 0 bases and V by 5 bases; bases with no gene match: 8. CDR3 amino acids: CASSRDSAGSYEQYF. The CDR3 bases are TGCGCCAGCAGTAGGGACAGCGCGGGCTCCTACGAGCAGTACTTC.

The chain combines TRBV7-2 with TRBJ2-4; TRBD1 might be the D (6 bases). This CDR3 is built from 14 residues. V was shortened by 1 base and J by 6 bases, with 10 bases between the two germline ends. Germline loops: CDR1 SGHTA, CDR2 FQGNSA. CDR3 sequence reads: CASSLERGGNIQYF. CDR3 nucleotide sequence: TGTGCCAGCAGCTTAGAGCGAGGGGGAAACATTCAGTACTTC.

J is TRBJ1-3 and V is TRBV9; D is possibly TRBD1 (5 bases). The germline gives CDR1 SGDLS, CDR2 YYNGEE. The CDR3 totals 15 residues. Trimming pared 4 bases from V and 2 bases from J, leaving 13 bases between. CDR3 residues: CASSLGQGPGNTIYF. The CDR3 DNA sequence: TGTGCCAGCAGCCTTGGACAAGGACCTGGAAACACCATATATTTT.

This clone was counted between two and nine times. The J gene is TRBJ2-5, the V gene TRBV6-1, with a weak D call TRBD1 (5 bases). V lost 6 bases and J 1 base, leaving 12 bases between the germline ends. The germline V gene has CDR1 MNHNS and CDR2 SASEGT. The CDR3 has 14 residues. The CDR3 nucleotides are TGTGCCAGCAGCGCAGGGTTGGGCCAAGAGACCCAGTACTTC. It encodes CASSAGLGQETQYF.

This clone was counted a few times. The chain's CDR3 is CASSLLTVIGANEKLFF. CDR3 DNA: TGTGCCAGTAGTCTTTTAACAGTCATCGGGGCTAATGAAAAACTGTTTTTT. The rearrangement uses TRBV19 and TRBJ1-4; D call uncertain. The CDR3 loop spans 17 amino acids. V lost 5 bases, J lost 3 bases, and 19 bases lay in between. Per the germline V gene, CDR1 is LNHDA and CDR2 is SQIVND (reference sequence).

This clone was seen a few times. This rearrangement joins TRBV6-5 to TRBJ1-1; no clear D. Trimming took off 0 bases at V and 3 bases at J, with 14 bases between the two ends. Germline-derived CDR1 and CDR2 are MNHEY and SVGAGI. The CDR3 consists of 16 residues. The CDR3 nucleotides are TGTGCCAGCAGTTACTCGCGGGGAGGCGGGTACACTGAAGCTTTCTTT. Translation gives CASSYSRGGGYTEAFF.

The J gene is TRBJ2-3, the V gene TRBV6-1; 12 positions match TRBD2. The CDR3 extends over 17 amino acids. V was pared by 4 bases and J by 1 base, with 6 bases of the junction left unmatched. Germline values: CDR1 MNHNS, CDR2 SASEGT. CDR3 amino acids: CASSVGRTSGGTDTQYF. CDR3 DNA: TGTGCCAGCAGTGTTGGCCGGACTAGCGGGGGCACAGATACGCAGTATTTT.

The chain has TRBV28 and TRBJ2-1, with TRBD1 identical over 7 bases. There are 15 residues in the CDR3. J lost 7 bases, V lost 5 bases, and 11 bases had no gene match. CDR1 and CDR2 from the germline V gene are MDHEN and SYDVKM. Here the CDR3 reads CASSLRTGLGNEQFF. DNA of the CDR3: TGTGCCAGCAGTCTACGGACAGGCCTAGGGAATGAGCAGTTCTTC.

The rearrangement joins TRBV27 to TRBJ1-6; D ambiguous. The CDR3 length is 13 residues. V lost 6 bases and J lost 8, with 11 bases in between. Germline V CDR1 and CDR2: MNHEY, SMNVEV (reference sequence). This chain's CDR3 is CASSWRDYSPLHF. The CDR3 DNA follows: TGTGCCAGCAGCTGGAGGGATTATTCACCCCTCCACTTT.

This clone came up once. The chain links TRBV19 to TRBJ2-7; the match to TRBD2 covers 10 bases. Germline CDR1 reads LNHDA; CDR2 reads SQIVND (reference sequence). The CDR3 is 17 amino acids. With V trimmed by 3 bases and J by 7 bases, 15 bases remained unmatched. CDR3 residues: CASSILRGKRGGGEQYF. The CDR3 DNA is TGTGCCAGTAGTATCCTCCGTGGGAAGCGGGGGGGAGGAGAGCAGTACTTC.

The rearrangement links TRBV6-5 to TRBJ2-2; D is possibly TRBD1 (5 bases). The CDR3 runs 13 residues. Germline V gene sequence: CDR1 MNHEY, CDR2 SVGAGI. Trimming pared 5 bases from V and 4 bases from J, leaving 8 bases between. The CDR3 DNA is TGTGCCAGCAGTCGGACATTCACCGGGGAGCTGTTTTTT. The encoded protein is CASSRTFTGELFF.

V and J are TRBV27 and TRBJ2-7, with D possibly being TRBD1 (5 bases). Per the germline V gene, CDR1 is MNHEY and CDR2 is SMNVEV (reference sequence). The length of the CDR3 is 15 residues. V shed 1 base and J shed 0 bases, with 10 bases lying between them. CDR3 in amino acids: CASSLYLTGSYEQYF. The CDR3 DNA reads as TGTGCCAGCAGTTTATACCTTACAGGCTCCTACGAGCAGTACTTC.

This clone was picked up one time. V gene TRBV4-3 combines with J gene TRBJ2-5, with D tentatively TRBD2 (5 bases). This CDR3 spans 17 amino acids. Trimming took off 0 bases at V and 5 bases at J, with 19 bases between the two ends. CDR1 and CDR2 from the germline V gene are LGHNA and YSLEER. CDR3 protein: CASSQDRTPERLETQYF. CDR3 coding DNA: TGCGCCAGCAGCCAAGACCGGACTCCCGAGAGGTTGGAGACCCAGTACTTC.

The V gene is TRBV11-1, the J gene TRBJ2-5; 7 nucleotides align to TRBD1. The end of the DNA is better explained by TRBJ2-7, so the J call may be wrong. Germline V CDR1 and CDR2: SGHAT, FQDESV (reference sequence). There are 16 residues in the CDR3. The CDR3 is CASSLQSDRRTYEQYF. In DNA form, the CDR3 reads TGTGCCAGCAGCTTACAGTCGGACAGGAGGACCTACGAGCAGTACTTC.

The rearrangement uses TRBV30 and TRBJ2-5; D is undetermined. Matching the DNA end better, TRBJ2-7 makes the J call doubtful. In germline, CDR1 is GTSNPN, CDR2 SVGIG (reference sequence). There are 11 residues in the CDR3. The CDR3 loop is CAWSGSYEQYF. In DNA, the CDR3 is TGTGCCTGGAGTGGCTCCTACGAGCAGTACTTC.